Listed below are T cell receptor beta chains from one sample, sequenced in a study of T-cell reconstitution after alpha-beta-depleted transplantation in children. TCRdb itself ran the PCR reads through MiXCR, one entry per CDR3 protein. This sample carries roughly 190,000 distinct CDR3 sequences, about 14% of them seen once, and the ten largest clones take 13%. This specimen was PBMCs from the stem cell graft donor, taken from the stem cell graft. These receptor sequences come from a human donor who donated a stem cell graft to a child with acute lymphoblastic leukemia. The CDR3 runs from the conserved cysteine through the conserved F or W. Each record gives: D gene, V gene, J gene, clone size, CDR3 DNA, CDR3 protein. The D gene is left open where the match is weak. The size of a clone is reported for some rows only, either as once, few or many, or as a class for expanded clones.

>.|TRBV12-3/TRBV12-4|TRBJ2-2|many
TGTGCCAGCAGTTTAGAGGGGTACACCGGGGAGCTGTTTTTT
CASSLEGYTGELFF
>TRBD2|TRBV5-1|TRBJ2-2|.
TGCGCCAGCAGGAGACTAGCGGAGAACACCAGGGAGCTGTTTTTT
CASRRLAENTRELFF
>TRBD2|TRBV20-1|TRBJ2-1|few
TGCAGTGCTACGACCGGGACTAGCGCCGACAATGAGCAGTTCTTC
CSATTGTSADNEQFF
>.|TRBV28|TRBJ1-5|many
TGTGCCAGCAGTCTCCCGCGAGACATGGGTCAGCCCCAGCATTTT
CASSLPRDMGQPQHF
>TRBD2|TRBV7-2|TRBJ2-1|many
TGTGCCAGCAGCTTAGCTGTACCGGGACTAGCGGGATATTTTTGGCAGTTCTTC
CASSLAVPGLAGYFWQFF
>.|TRBV6-1|TRBJ1-2|.
TGTGCCAGCAGTGCGAGCAGGAGTGTCTATGGCTACACCTTC
CASSASRSVYGYTF
>TRBD2|TRBV5-1|TRBJ2-2|many
TGCGCCAGCAGCCCGGAGGGACTAGCGGGAGGAGGGAACACCGGGGAGCTGTTTTTT
CASSPEGLAGGGNTGELFF
>.|TRBV28|TRBJ1-3|many
TGTGCCAGCAGTTTATCGGGGGCCCTTAATGGAAACACCATATATTTT
CASSLSGALNGNTIYF
>TRBD1|TRBV6-1|TRBJ2-3|many
TGTGCCAGCAGTCAAAGACAGGGAACTTTCACAGATACGCAGTATTTT
CASSQRQGTFTDTQYF
>.|TRBV5-1|TRBJ2-1|.
TGCGCCAGCAGCTTGGACCGATCCGAAGATGAGCAGTTCTTC
CASSLDRSEDEQFF
>.|TRBV5-1|TRBJ2-3|many
TGCGCCAGCAGCTTGGAGGGGTATGGAATCACAGATACGCAGTATTTT
CASSLEGYGITDTQYF
>.|TRBV29-1|TRBJ2-6|many
TGCAGCGCTTTGGACATCTTATCGGGGGCCAACGTCCTGACTTTC
CSALDILSGANVLTF
>.|TRBV12-3/TRBV12-4|TRBJ1-1|many
TGTGCCAGCAGTGCTACAAGGGGAGTGGAAGCTTTCTTT
CASSATRGVEAFF
>TRBD2|TRBV5-1|TRBJ2-2|many
TGCGCCAGCAGCTTGGTTAGCGGGAGAAGGGCCGGGGAGCTGTTTTTT
CASSLVSGRRAGELFF
>TRBD1|TRBV30|TRBJ1-1|.
TGTGCCTGGACTAGACAGGGGGCAACTGAAGCTTTCTTT
CAWTRQGATEAFF
>TRBD2|TRBV7-9|TRBJ2-7|.
TGTGCCAGCAGCTTAGTCGACAGCGGGACGCAGTACTTC
CASSLVDSGTQYF
>.|TRBV29-1|TRBJ1-1|.
TGCAGCGGGGACCTTAGGGACACTGAAGCTTTCTTT
CSGDLRDTEAFF
>.|TRBV5-1|TRBJ2-7|few
TGCGCCAGCAGCCACCTGGTCTTGGACGGCTCCTACGAGCAGTACTTC
CASSHLVLDGSYEQYF
>.|TRBV7-8|TRBJ2-1|.
TGTGCCAGCAGCTTAGCATTGGAGACCTACAATGAGCAGTTCTTC
CASSLALETYNEQFF
>TRBD2|TRBV7-9|TRBJ2-1|.
TGTGCCAGCAGCTCTCAGGGACTAGCGGGAGCCCGGTCCTACAATGAGCAGTTCTTC
CASSSQGLAGARSYNEQFF
>.|TRBV25-1|TRBJ2-5|few
TGTGCCAGCAGCGCCTATCCACGAGAGACCCAGTACTTC
CASSAYPRETQYF
>TRBD2|TRBV5-1|TRBJ2-1|few
TGCGCCAGCAGCCGAACCGGGACTAGCGTTTACAATGAGCAGTTCTTC
CASSRTGTSVYNEQFF
>TRBD1|TRBV5-6|TRBJ1-5|many
TGTGCCAGCAGCGGCGGGACAGGGGACGGTCAGCCCCAGCATTTT
CASSGGTGDGQPQHF
>.|TRBV5-1|TRBJ2-3|many
TGCGCCAGCAGCTCCGACAACAGGTTGGCCTCAGATACGCAGTATTTT
CASSSDNRLASDTQYF
>TRBD1|TRBV7-2|TRBJ1-5|many
TGTGCCAGCAGCCCCCACAGGGGGAATAATCAGCCCCAGCATTTT
CASSPHRGNNQPQHF
>.|TRBV20-1|TRBJ2-1|few
TGCAGTGCTAGAGATGAGGCGAAACGCTCCTACAATGAGCAGTTCTTC
CSARDEAKRSYNEQFF
>TRBD1|TRBV12-3/TRBV12-4|TRBJ2-2|many
TGTGCCAGCAGTACAGGGGTTCAGCCCACCGGGGAGCTGTTTTTT
CASSTGVQPTGELFF
>.|TRBV6-6|TRBJ2-1|many
TGTGCCAGCAGTTCGACAGCCTATGAGCAGTTCTTC
CASSSTAYEQFF
>TRBD2|TRBV5-6|TRBJ2-7|many
TGTGCCAGCAGCTTTACTAGCGAGGACTACGAGCAGTACTTC
CASSFTSEDYEQYF
>TRBD1|TRBV5-1|TRBJ1-2|.
TGCGCCAGCAGCTTGGGACAGGGGGCACCAAGCTATGGCTACACCTTC
CASSLGQGAPSYGYTF
>.|TRBV12-3/TRBV12-4|TRBJ1-4|many
TGTGCCAGCAGTTTTGGCCAAGTTAATGAAAAACTGTTTTTT
CASSFGQVNEKLFF
>.|TRBV9|TRBJ2-1|many
TGTGCCAGCAGCCCTAAACCCAGCAGGAGCTCCTACAATGAGCAGTTCTTC
CASSPKPSRSSYNEQFF
>.|TRBV12-3/TRBV12-4|TRBJ2-2|.
TGTGCCAGCACCCTTAGAAGCGGGTGGGGCGGGGAGCTGTTTTTT
CASTLRSGWGGELFF
>TRBD1|TRBV10-3|TRBJ1-1|many
TGTGCCATCAGTGAGGGACAGGGGTTTTACACTGAAGCTTTCTTT
CAISEGQGFYTEAFF
>.|TRBV7-9|TRBJ2-1|.
TGTGCCAGCAGCCTGGCGAATAGCGGAGGGTACGACAATGAGCAGTTCTTC
CASSLANSGGYDNEQFF
>.|TRBV4-2|TRBJ1-1|.
TGTGCCAGCAGCCAACCCGCAGGGTATACTGAAGCTTTCTTT
CASSQPAGYTEAFF
>.|TRBV5-1|TRBJ1-2|many
TGCGCCAGCAGCTTGGGCGTCAGGGAGGGCGGCTACACCTTC
CASSLGVREGGYTF
>TRBD2|TRBV29-1|TRBJ2-5|many
TGCAGCGTTGAGGAATTTCGCGGGAGGATTGACGAGACCCAGTACTTC
CSVEEFRGRIDETQYF
>.|TRBV5-4|TRBJ2-5|many
TGTGCCAGCAGCCCCGACCTACGTACAAAAGAGACCCAGTACTTC
CASSPDLRTKETQYF
>.|TRBV5-1|TRBJ2-7|many
TGCGCCAGCAGCTCGGGGGGCGGGAGAGGCCACGAGCAGTACTTC
CASSSGGGRGHEQYF
>.|TRBV7-2|TRBJ1-5|many
TGTGCCAGCAGCTCAGTCCAAAATCAGCCCCAGCATTTT
CASSSVQNQPQHF
>.|TRBV7-9|TRBJ2-5|.
TGTGCCAGCAGCTCCTCCTTCCTAGCTTACCAAGAGACCCAGTACTTC
CASSSSFLAYQETQYF
>.|TRBV5-1|TRBJ2-7|many
TGCGCCAGCAGCTCCGGGAAGCCCCCCTACGAGCAGTACTTC
CASSSGKPPYEQYF
>.|TRBV27|TRBJ2-5|many
TGTGCCAGCAGCCATGGCGCCAGACAAGAGACCCAGTACTTC
CASSHGARQETQYF
>TRBD2|TRBV29-1|TRBJ2-7|many
TGCAGCGTTGGGTCTGGGGGGGGCTACGAGCAGTACTTC
CSVGSGGGYEQYF
>TRBD1|TRBV12-3/TRBV12-4|TRBJ1-5|.
TGTGCCAGCAGTCCGACAGGGGCGGATCCGCCCCAGCATTTT
CASSPTGADPPQHF
>.|TRBV5-1|TRBJ2-7|many
TGCGCCAGCAGCCCTAACCCCATACAGGGCTACGAGCAGTACTTC
CASSPNPIQGYEQYF
>.|TRBV28|TRBJ1-6|many
TGTGCCAGCGGAAACGGTGGCTCACCCCTCCACTTT
CASGNGGSPLHF
>.|TRBV28|TRBJ2-7|few
TGTGCCAGCAGATTGGGGGCGACATTTCCCTACGAGCAGTACTTC
CASRLGATFPYEQYF
>.|TRBV4-1|TRBJ2-5|many
TGCGCCAGCAGCCCAAGGGGGAATCGGGAGACCCAGTACTTC
CASSPRGNRETQYF
>.|TRBV7-9|TRBJ1-4|few
TGTGCCAGCAGCTTGCGGGGAACTAATGAAAAACTGTTTTTT
CASSLRGTNEKLFF
>TRBD2|TRBV7-8|TRBJ2-5|.
TGTGCCAGCAGCTTAGTGGTGGCTAGCGGGTGGGAGACCCAGTACTTC
CASSLVVASGWETQYF
>TRBD2|TRBV5-1|TRBJ2-1|many
TGCGCCAGCAGCTTGGCCATTGGGCGGGAGGTGACCTACAATGAGCAGTTCTTC
CASSLAIGREVTYNEQFF
>TRBD1|TRBV5-1|TRBJ2-7|many
TGCGCCAGCAGCTTGTCGGCCCAGGGGGAGTACGTCCACGAGCAGTACTTC
CASSLSAQGEYVHEQYF
>.|TRBV20-1|TRBJ2-1|few
TGCAGTGCAAGCAGGCCGGGATACCGTTTCAATGAGCAGTTCTTC
CSASRPGYRFNEQFF